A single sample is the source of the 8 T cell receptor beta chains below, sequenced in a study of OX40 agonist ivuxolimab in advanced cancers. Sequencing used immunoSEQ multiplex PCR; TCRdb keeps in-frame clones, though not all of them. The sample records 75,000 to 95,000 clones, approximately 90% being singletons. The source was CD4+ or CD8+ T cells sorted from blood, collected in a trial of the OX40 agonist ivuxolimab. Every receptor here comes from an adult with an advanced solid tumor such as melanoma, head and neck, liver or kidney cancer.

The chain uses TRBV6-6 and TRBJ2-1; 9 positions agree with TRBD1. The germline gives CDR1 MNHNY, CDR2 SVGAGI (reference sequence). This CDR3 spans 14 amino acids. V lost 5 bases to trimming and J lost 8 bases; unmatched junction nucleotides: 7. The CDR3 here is CASSLGQGWDEQFF. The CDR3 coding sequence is TGTGCCAGCAGTCTTGGACAGGGGTGGGATGAGCAGTTCTTC.

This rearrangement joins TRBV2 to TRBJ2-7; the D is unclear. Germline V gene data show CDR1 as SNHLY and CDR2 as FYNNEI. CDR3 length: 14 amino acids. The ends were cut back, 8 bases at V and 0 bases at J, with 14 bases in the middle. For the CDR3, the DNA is TGTGCCAGCTTTTATGAGCAAAGCTCCTACGAGCAGTACTTC. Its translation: CASFYEQSSYEQYF.

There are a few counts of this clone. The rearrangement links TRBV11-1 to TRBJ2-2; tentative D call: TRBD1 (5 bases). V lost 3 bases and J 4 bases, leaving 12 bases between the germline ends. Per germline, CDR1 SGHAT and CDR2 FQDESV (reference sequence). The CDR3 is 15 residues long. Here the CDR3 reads CASSLGRGPTGELFF. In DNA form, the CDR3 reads TGTGCCAGCAGCTTGGGAAGGGGTCCCACCGGGGAGCTGTTTTTT.

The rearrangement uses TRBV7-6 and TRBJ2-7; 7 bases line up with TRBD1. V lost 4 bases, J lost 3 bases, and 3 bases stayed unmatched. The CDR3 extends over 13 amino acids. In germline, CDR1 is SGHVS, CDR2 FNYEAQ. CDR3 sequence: CASSSGTVYEQYF. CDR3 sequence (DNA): TGTGCCAGCAGCTCGGGGACAGTCTACGAGCAGTACTTC.

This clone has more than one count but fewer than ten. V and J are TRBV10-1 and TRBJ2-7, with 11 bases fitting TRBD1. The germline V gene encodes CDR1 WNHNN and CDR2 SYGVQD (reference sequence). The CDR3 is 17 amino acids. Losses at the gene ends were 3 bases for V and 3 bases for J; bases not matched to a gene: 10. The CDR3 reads CASSEGRSGTGGYEQYF. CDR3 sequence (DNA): TGCGCCAGCAGTGAAGGTCGTTCTGGGACAGGGGGCTACGAGCAGTACTTC.

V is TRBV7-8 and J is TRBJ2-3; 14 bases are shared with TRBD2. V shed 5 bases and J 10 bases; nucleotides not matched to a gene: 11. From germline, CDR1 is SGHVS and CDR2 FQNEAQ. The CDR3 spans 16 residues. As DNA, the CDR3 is TGTGCCAGCAGCCCCCTCGGCAGACTAGCGGGAGGGGCGCAGTATTTT. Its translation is CASSPLGRLAGGAQYF.

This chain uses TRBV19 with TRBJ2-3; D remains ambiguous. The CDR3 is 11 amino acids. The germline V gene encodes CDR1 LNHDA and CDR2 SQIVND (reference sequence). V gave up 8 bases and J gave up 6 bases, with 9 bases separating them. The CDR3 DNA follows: TGTGCCAGTGAATTTGCCGATACGCAGTATTTT. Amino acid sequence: CASEFADTQYF. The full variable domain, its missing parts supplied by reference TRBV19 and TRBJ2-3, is DGGITQSPKYLFRKEGQNVTLSCEQNLNHDAMYWYRQDPGQGLRLIYYSQIVNDFQKGDIAEGYSVSREKKESFPLTVTSAQKNPTAFYLCASEFADTQYFGPGTRLTVL.

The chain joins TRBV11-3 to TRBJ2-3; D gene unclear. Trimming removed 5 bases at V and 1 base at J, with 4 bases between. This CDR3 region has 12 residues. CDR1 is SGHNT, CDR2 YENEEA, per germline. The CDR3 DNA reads TGTGCCAGCAGCACCCGCACAGATACGCAGTATTTT. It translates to CASSTRTDTQYF.